Listed here are 21 T cell receptor beta chains from one sample, sequenced in a study of cytomegalovirus exposure and HLA in healthy donors. The study ran its PCR with 60 Vbeta and 13 Jbeta primers. Clones were read by immunoSEQ multiplex PCR, and TCRdb kept only the in-frame ones, dropping some. Of about 160,000 clones in the sample, around four fifths were seen once. Sample: PBMCs. Receptors were obtained from a male donor in good health and CMV-seropositive.

J is TRBJ1-5 and V is TRBV2; a weak D match, TRBD1 (5 bases). The CDR3 sequence is 17 residues long. Germline CDR1 and CDR2: SNHLY and FYNNEI. Trimming left V 8 bases short and J 2 bases short, with 22 bases between. The CDR3 DNA follows: TGTGCCAGCGGCGGGGATACAGGCGGCGAGGGCAATCAGCCCCAGCATTTT. It specifies CASGGDTGGEGNQPQHF.

The chain is built from TRBV4-2 and TRBJ2-1; maybe TRBD1 (5 bases). The CDR3 runs to 15 residues. V lost 3 bases, J lost 8 bases, and 17 bases lay in between. From germline, CDR1 is LGHNA and CDR2 YNFKEQ. CDR3 bases: TGTGCCAGCAGCCAGGCCAAGTGGCAGGGCGATGAGCAGTTCTTC. This encodes CASSQAKWQGDEQFF.

The CDR3 nucleotides read TGTGCCAGCAGCCATAGGGGTATCGGCTATGGCTACACCTTC. As protein: CASSHRGIGYGYTF. This chain links TRBV4-2 with TRBJ1-2; D is perhaps TRBD1 (5 bases). The CDR3 contains 14 residues. Looked up from germline, CDR1 is LGHNA and CDR2 is YNFKEQ. V was trimmed by 3 bases and J by 4 bases, leaving 12 bases between them.

This clone was observed a few times. The chain joins TRBV2 to TRBJ1-2, with 9 bases fitting TRBD1. The CDR3 loop spans 12 amino acids. The V and J ends lost 7 bases and 4 bases, in that order; junction bases with no gene match: 1. Germline values: CDR1 SNHLY, CDR2 FYNNEI. CDR3 in DNA: TGTGCCAGCATGGGACAGGGCTATGGCTACACCTTC. It codes for CASMGQGYGYTF.

This clone showed up just once. This rearrangement joins TRBV6-4 to TRBJ2-7; D unclear. CDR1 and CDR2 (germline): MRHNA, SNTAGT. CDR3 length: 15 residues. V lost 6 bases and J lost 0, with 15 bases in between. CDR3 in amino acids: CASREFEAPSYEQYF. The CDR3 region has the DNA TGTGCCAGCAGAGAGTTCGAAGCCCCCTCCTACGAGCAGTACTTC.

The chain links TRBV5-1 to TRBJ1-1, with 11 bases identical to TRBD1. CDR1 and CDR2 from the germline V gene are SGHRS and YFSETQ. This CDR3 spans 18 amino acids. J lost 1 base, V lost 3 bases, and 11 bases had no gene match. The CDR3 DNA reads TGCGCCAGCAGCTGGGCTGGGACAGGGGGGGATTGGAACACTGAAGCTTTCTTT. It yields the protein CASSWAGTGGDWNTEAFF.

In its sample, this clone was seen a few times. This chain connects TRBV5-5 to TRBJ1-5; possible D gene TRBD1, 6 bases. From germline, CDR1 is SGHKS and CDR2 YYEKEE (reference sequence). V shed 4 bases and J shed 5 bases, with 10 bases lying between them. The CDR3 sequence is 13 residues long. CDR3 in amino acids: CASSPSGDQPQHF. The CDR3 DNA reads as TGTGCCAGCAGCCCATCAGGGGATCAGCCCCAGCATTTT. Complete variable domain (other parts from reference TRBV5-5 and TRBJ1-5): DAGVTQSPTHLIKTRGQQVTLRCSPISGHKSVSWYQQVLGQGPQFIFQYYEKEERGRGNFPDRFSARQFPNYSSELNVNALLLGDSALYLCASSPSGDQPQHFGDGTRLSIL.

This clone was counted a single time. This sequence joins TRBV4-1 and TRBJ1-1; 10 bases align to TRBD1. This CDR3 is built from 15 residues. Germline CDR1 and CDR2: MGHRA and YSYEKL. The V segment lost 4 bases and the J segment 3 bases; nucleotides outside the gene matches: 5. Here the CDR3 reads CASSLSGTGDTEAFF. The CDR3 coding sequence is TGCGCCAGCAGCCTCTCCGGGACAGGGGACACTGAAGCTTTCTTT.

This sequence joins TRBV11-2 and TRBJ2-2, with 13 nucleotides matching TRBD2. V shed 5 bases and J 0 bases; nucleotides not matched to a gene: 6. Per the germline V gene, CDR1 is SGHAT and CDR2 is FQNNGV. The CDR3 sequence is 18 residues long. CDR3 coding DNA: TGTGCCAGCAGCCCCCGACTAGCGGGGGGACCGAACACCGGGGAGCTGTTTTTT. Translation gives CASSPRLAGGPNTGELFF.

A remark on this clone: The junction differs from germline at one of its ends, possibly a read error. The chain links TRBV19 to TRBJ1-5; weak D call: TRBD1 (6 bases). Per germline, CDR1 LNHDA and CDR2 SQIVND (reference sequence). This CDR3 has 13 residues. CDR3 sequence (DNA): TGTCCCAGGGGCAGGTATAGCAATCAGCCCCAGCATTTT. Protein sequence: CPRGRYSNQPQHF. The full variable domain, in which reference TRBV19 and TRBJ1-5 provide the parts outside the CDR3, is DGGITQSPKYLFRKEGQNVTLSCEQNLNHDAMYWYRQDPGQGLRLIYYSQIVNDFQKGDIAEGYSVSREKKESFPLTVTSAQKNPTAFYLCPRGRYSNQPQHFGDGTRLSIL.

The chain uses TRBV6-1 and TRBJ2-3; D is perhaps TRBD1 (7 bases). Germline assignment: CDR1 MNHNS and CDR2 SASEGT. CDR3 length: 14 amino acids. V was pared by 5 bases and J by 5 bases, with 14 bases between. The CDR3 here is CASSPGGGGDTQYF. For the CDR3, the DNA is TGTGCCAGCAGTCCAGGGGGAGGCGGAGATACGCAGTATTTT.

The CDR3 region has the DNA TGTGCCAGCAGCTTAGGGCCCGGGACAGAAAACATTCAGTACTTC. Translated: CASSLGPGTENIQYF. This sequence joins TRBV5-4 and TRBJ2-4; 7 bases agree with TRBD1. The CDR3 extends over 15 amino acids. From germline, CDR1 is SGHNT and CDR2 YYREEE (reference sequence). Trimming cost V 2 bases and J 5 bases; bases outside gene matches: 7.

V usage is TRBV5-8 and J usage is TRBJ2-5; possibly TRBD1 for D (6 bases). Trimming left V 1 base short and J 0 bases short, with 13 bases between. CDR1 is SGHTS and CDR2 is YDEGEE in the germline V gene. The CDR3 is 16 residues long. The CDR3 protein is CASSLPGHRYQETQYF. CDR3 DNA sequence: TGTGCCAGCAGCTTGCCGGGACATCGGTACCAAGAGACCCAGTACTTC. Full variable domain (missing parts from reference TRBV5-8 and TRBJ2-5): EAGVTQSPTHLIKTRGQQATLRCSPISGHTSVYWYQQALGLGLQFLLWYDEGEERNRGNFPPRFSGRQFPNYSSELNVNALELEDSALYLCASSLPGHRYQETQYFGPGTRLLVL.

V gene TRBV7-2 combines with J gene TRBJ1-1, with D unresolved. Between the trimmed V and J ends, which lost 4 bases and 3 bases, there was a span of 9 bases. This CDR3 has 13 residues. Germline-derived CDR1 and CDR2 are SGHTA and FQGNSA. As DNA, the CDR3 is TGTGCCAGCAGCTCCGAGGCCTACACTGAAGCTTTCTTT. This codes for CASSSEAYTEAFF.

V usage is TRBV7-3 and J usage is TRBJ2-2; 9 bases match TRBD2. CDR1 and CDR2 (germline): SGHTA, FQGTGA. This CDR3 has 16 amino acids. With 1 base clipped from V and 4 bases from J, the junction kept 4 bases outside the gene matches. The CDR3 coding sequence is TGTGCCAGCAGCTTAAGCGGGGGGGCAAGCACCGGGGAGCTGTTTTTT. It specifies CASSLSGGASTGELFF.

CDR3 nucleotide sequence: TGTGCCAGCACCCAAGGGGGGGCCCTAAACACTGAAGCTTTCTTT. Residues: CASTQGGALNTEAFF. The chain uses TRBV6-6 and TRBJ1-1; a possible D gene is TRBD1 (6 bases). The V gene's germline CDR1 is MNHNY and CDR2 SVGAGI (reference sequence). V lost 7 bases and J lost 2, with 17 bases in between. This CDR3 has 15 residues.

The chain has TRBV5-4 and TRBJ1-1; no clear D. This CDR3 contains 15 residues. Germline values: CDR1 SGHNT, CDR2 YYREEE (reference sequence). Trimming removed 0 bases at V and 0 bases at J, with 9 bases between. CDR3 loop: CASSLAGNMNTEAFF. The CDR3 coding sequence is TGTGCCAGCAGCTTGGCCGGGAACATGAACACTGAAGCTTTCTTT.

This chain uses TRBV6-5 with TRBJ1-1, with D uncertain. Germline-derived CDR1 and CDR2 are MNHEY and SVGAGI. The V gene lost 6 bases and the J gene lost 4 bases, with 15 bases spanning the gap. CDR3 length: 14 residues. The CDR3 here is CASRRGFGSTEAFF. CDR3 nucleotides: TGTGCCAGCAGGAGAGGCTTTGGTAGCACTGAAGCTTTCTTT.

V is TRBV5-6 and J is TRBJ1-5; 7 positions match TRBD1. The trim removed 8 bases at V and 5 bases at J, leaving 7 bases unmatched. Germline V gene data show CDR1 as SGHDT and CDR2 as YYEEEE. The CDR3 totals 13 residues. DNA of the CDR3: TGTGCCAGACGCTCAGACAGGGATCAGCCCCAGCATTTT. Translation gives CARRSDRDQPQHF.

This clone has only a few counts. This chain connects TRBV5-6 to TRBJ1-1; TRBD1 might be the D (6 bases). Germline V gene data show CDR1 as SGHDT and CDR2 as YYEEEE. V lost 10 bases to trimming and J lost 0 bases, with 10 bases between them. The CDR3 spans 12 residues. CDR3 protein: CAGDTMNTEAFF. For the CDR3, the DNA is TGTGCCGGGGACACCATGAACACTGAAGCTTTCTTT.

The genes are TRBV5-1 and TRBJ2-5, with TRBD2 as a possible D gene (5 bases). CDR3 size: 13 residues. The ends were cut back, 5 bases at V and 4 bases at J, with 12 bases in the middle. Germline CDR1 SGHRS, CDR2 YFSETQ. The CDR3 is CASSGLAGETQYF. The DNA for the CDR3 is TGCGCCAGCAGTGGCCTAGCCGGAGAGACCCAGTACTTC.